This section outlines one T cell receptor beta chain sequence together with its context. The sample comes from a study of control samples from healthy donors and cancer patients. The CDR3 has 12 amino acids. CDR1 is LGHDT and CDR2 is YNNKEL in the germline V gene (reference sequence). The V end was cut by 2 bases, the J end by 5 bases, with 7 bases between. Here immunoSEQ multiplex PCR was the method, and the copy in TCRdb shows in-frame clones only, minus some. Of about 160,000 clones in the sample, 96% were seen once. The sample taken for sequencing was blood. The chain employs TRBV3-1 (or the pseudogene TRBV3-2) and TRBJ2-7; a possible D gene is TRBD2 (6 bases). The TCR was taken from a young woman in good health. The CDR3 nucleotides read TGTGCCAGCAGCCAACTAGCGAACGAGCAGTACTTC. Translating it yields CASSQLANEQYF.